This TCR beta chain was identified in a study of shared clonotypes between healthy human individuals (TCRdb year 2020). General notes on the study: The cohort comprised a couple of women and a few men aged 18 to 49 years. For each donor, CD4 naive and CD4 memory were each given three plates, CD8 naive was given two plates, and CD8 memory was given one plate. The study deeply sequenced blood TCR repertoires of five healthy adults to estimate repertoire size and the extent of clonotype sharing between individuals. Different laboratories and diverse techniques were used to prepare libraries and sequence TCR repertoires, to increase sequencing depth and limit assay-specific biases. Between about 0.8 and 9 billion PBMCs per donor were obtained by leukapheresis.

CD8 naive samples consisted of CD45RO-negative cells that were positively selected for CCR7, yielding a CD45RA+CCR7+ population without TemRA cells. Healthy HIV-negative adults with no recently reported acute infections or vaccinations were included as donors. All donors were Caucasian adults living in Nashville, Tennessee, USA. After blood collection by leukapheresis, PBMCs were isolated using Ficoll-Histopaque density gradient centrifugation and then cryopreserved in the vapor phase of liquid nitrogen. Analytical flow cytometry was used to check the purity and quantity of every magnetically sorted T cell population. Each sorted fraction had its genomic DNA isolated and then quantified by UV absorbance on a Nanodrop 2000c. As regards this clone: Its antigen is still unknown. No much larger clone exists at a distance of one base, and base qualities are not known.

The research as a whole found: Pairwise subsampling led to the expectation that sequencing depth would affect the degree of clonotype sharing among donors. Sharing across a few donors was observed for about 5% of naive CD4, less than 4% of naive CD8, 2% to 2.5% of memory CD4, and about 0.4% of memory CD8 clonotypes. Compared with non-shared clonotypes, clonotypes shared by all four sorted-subset donors had higher generation probabilities. Sampling was restricted to blood, and TCR repertoires in tissue are likely to differ from TCR repertoires in blood. Even with the large sequencing depth, rarefaction of the sorted-subset datasets indicated that sequencing was incomplete. Because the study included only a small number of donors, the genetic and exposure-history diversity represented was limited. Larger estimated clonotype richness was generally found for naive subsets than for memory subsets.

Using the deep immunoSEQ assay, multiplex PCR amplified TCR CDR3 regions from genomic DNA. For each cell subset, the extracted genomic DNA was distributed evenly across all wells of several immunoSEQ 96-well plates, and each plate served as one replicate. For sorted subsets, roughly 200 ng of genomic DNA, equivalent to about 30,000 T cell genomes, went into each replicate PCR. Purified libraries were quantified with a Qubit 3.0 fluorometer, sized on a Bioanalyzer 2100, and re-quantified with the KAPA Library Quantification kit. Each immunoSEQ 96-well plate was sequenced on its own single-read 150-cycle Illumina NextSeq 550 flow cell. Regarding the original processing steps: The immunoSEQ output contained only junctional sequences without quality scores, so filtering could not match that applied to full-length reads. To assign V/J genes and CDR3, sequences were annotated using PyIR, a Python wrapper for IgBLAST v1.9, with IMGT germline references. Any read was removed if the V/J assignment was weak (E-value above 1e-6), the CDR3 was missing, or the read contained stop codons, out-of-frame junctions, or ambiguous translated residues. A V3J clonotype was defined by an identical inferred V gene, J gene, and CDR3 amino acid sequence. To compute the percentage overlap between repertoires, the number of shared unique clonotypes was divided by the size of the smaller repertoire. Repertoire richness was assessed with RTK rarefaction, the Chao1 estimator, and Recon v2.1 estimates of unobserved clonotypes. OLGA was used to compute generation probabilities for all TCRbeta clonotypes that the gDNA method yielded from a handful of donors. TCRdb holds this immuneACCESS table with in-frame rearrangements only. Some clones are missing; in checked studies, unresolved V genes explain under half, and the rest has no known cause. That table furnishes V, J and clone size, whereas the DNA furnished D and trimming. The sample profile shows about 2 million clones; roughly 94% of them were found once. The top ten hold around 1% of the sample.

From the cysteine through the phenylalanine, the CDR3 covers 15 amino acids. The DNA shown is the 45-base CDR3, in frame from base 1. Trimmed from V: 6 bases; trimmed from J: 4 bases; junction bases lacking a gene match: 7. CDR1 and CDR2 are read off the germline V gene (reference sequence) as MNHEY and SMNVEV. The sequence was obtained from a man aged 18 to 30 in good health. The material sequenced was naive CD8+ T cells sorted from blood. The sample's cell subset or site label, in plain terms: CD45RA+CCR7+. The chain links TRBV27 with TRBJ2-1; 9 bases in between match TRBD2. DNA sequence: TGTGCCAGCAGCTATTCGACTAGCGGATACAATGAGCAGTTCTTC. Translated, it reads CASSYSTSGYNEQFF.